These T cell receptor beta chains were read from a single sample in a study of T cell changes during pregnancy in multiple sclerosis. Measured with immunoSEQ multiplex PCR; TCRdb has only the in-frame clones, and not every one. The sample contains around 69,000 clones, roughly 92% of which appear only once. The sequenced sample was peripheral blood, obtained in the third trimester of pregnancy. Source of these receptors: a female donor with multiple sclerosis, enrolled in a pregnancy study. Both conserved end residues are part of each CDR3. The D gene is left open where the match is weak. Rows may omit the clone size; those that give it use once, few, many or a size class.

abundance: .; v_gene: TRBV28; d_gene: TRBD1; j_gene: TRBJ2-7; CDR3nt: TGTGCCAGCAAGGTAACAGGGGAAGGGGAGCAGTACTTC; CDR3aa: CASKVTGEGEQYF
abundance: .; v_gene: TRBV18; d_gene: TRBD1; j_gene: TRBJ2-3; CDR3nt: TGTGCCAGCTCACCGCGACAGGGGGCCACAGATACGCAGTATTTT; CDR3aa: CASSPRQGATDTQYF
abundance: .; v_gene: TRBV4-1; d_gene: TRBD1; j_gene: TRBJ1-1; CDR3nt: TGCGCCAGCAGCCAAGAAACAGGGGTCGGAACTTTCTTT; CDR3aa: CASSQETGVGTFF
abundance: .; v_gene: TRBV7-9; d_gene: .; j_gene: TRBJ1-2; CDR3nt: TGTGCCAGCAGTCAACTTAGACAAACCACTCAGTATGGCTACACCTTC; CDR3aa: CASSQLRQTTQYGYTF
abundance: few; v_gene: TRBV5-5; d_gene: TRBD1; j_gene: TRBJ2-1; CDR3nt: TGTGCCAGCAGCCGTGGGGTAGGGACAGGGTTCACCAATGAGCAGTTCTTC; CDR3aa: CASSRGVGTGFTNEQFF
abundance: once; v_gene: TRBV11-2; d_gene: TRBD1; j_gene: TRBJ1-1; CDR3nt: TGTGCCAGCAGCGACTTGCCCGGGACAGGGAACACTGAAGCTTTCTTT; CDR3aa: CASSDLPGTGNTEAFF
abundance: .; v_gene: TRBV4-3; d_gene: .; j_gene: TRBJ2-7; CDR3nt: TGCGCCAGCAGCCAAGGGAGAACGAACACTCCATACGAGCAGTACTTC; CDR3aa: CASSQGRTNTPYEQYF
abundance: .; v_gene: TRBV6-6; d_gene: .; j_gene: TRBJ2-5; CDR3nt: TGTGCCAGCAGTGAGACTAGGAGAGAGACCCAGTACTTC; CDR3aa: CASSETRRETQYF
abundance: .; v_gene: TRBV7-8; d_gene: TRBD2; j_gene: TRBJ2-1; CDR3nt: TGTGCCAGCAGCCCCGTAATGGGAGGGAGCCCCTACAATGAGCAGTTCTTC; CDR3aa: CASSPVMGGSPYNEQFF
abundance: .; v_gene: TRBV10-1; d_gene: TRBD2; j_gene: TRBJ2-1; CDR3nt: TGCGCCAGCAGTGAACTAGCGGGAGAGGGCGAGCAGTTCTTC; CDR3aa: CASSELAGEGEQFF
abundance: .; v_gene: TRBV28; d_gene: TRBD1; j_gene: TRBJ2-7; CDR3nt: TGTGCCAGCAGTTTATGGGACAGGAGCTCCTACGAGCAGTACTTC; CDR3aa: CASSLWDRSSYEQYF
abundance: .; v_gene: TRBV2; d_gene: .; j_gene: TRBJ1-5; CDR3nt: TGTGCCAGCAGTGAACTTCTATCTGGTCAGCCCCAGCATTTT; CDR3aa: CASSELLSGQPQHF
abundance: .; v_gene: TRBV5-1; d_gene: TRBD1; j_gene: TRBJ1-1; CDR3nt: TGCGCCAGCAGCTTCAGGGGGGCGAACACTGAAGCTTTCTTT; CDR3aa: CASSFRGANTEAFF
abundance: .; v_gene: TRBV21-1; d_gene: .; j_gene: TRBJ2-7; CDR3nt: TGTGCCAGCAGCTCCTCTTGGGACTATCCTAACACGCCCTACGAGCAGTACTTC; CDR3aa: CASSSSWDYPNTPYEQYF
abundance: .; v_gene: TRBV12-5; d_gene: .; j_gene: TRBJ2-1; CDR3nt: TGTGCTAGTGGTTTCAAGCAGGAACTCATTTACAATGAGCAGTTCTTC; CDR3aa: CASGFKQELIYNEQFF
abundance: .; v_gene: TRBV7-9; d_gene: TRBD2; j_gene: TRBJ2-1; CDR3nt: TGTGCCAGCAGCCCACTAGCGGGATCCTACAATGAGCAGTTCTTC; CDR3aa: CASSPLAGSYNEQFF
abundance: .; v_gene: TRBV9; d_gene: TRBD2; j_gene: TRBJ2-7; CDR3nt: TGTGCCAGCAGCCTCTTGTCTAGCGGGATTATCGAGCAGTACTTC; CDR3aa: CASSLLSSGIIEQYF
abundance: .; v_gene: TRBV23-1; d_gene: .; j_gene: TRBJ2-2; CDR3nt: TGCGCCAGCAGCCGTAAAGAACAGGGTGCCGGGGAGCTGTTTTTT; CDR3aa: CASSRKEQGAGELFF
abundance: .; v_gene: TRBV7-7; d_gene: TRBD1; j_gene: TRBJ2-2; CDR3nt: TGTGCCAGCAGCCGACAGGGGGCAGGCACCGGGGAGCTGTTTTTT; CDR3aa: CASSRQGAGTGELFF
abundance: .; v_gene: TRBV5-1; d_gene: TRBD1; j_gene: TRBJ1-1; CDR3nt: TGCGCCAGCAGCTTGGATTTACAGGGGACTGAAGCTTTCTTT; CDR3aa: CASSLDLQGTEAFF
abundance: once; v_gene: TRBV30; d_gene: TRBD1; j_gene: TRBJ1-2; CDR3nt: TGTGCCTGGAGTCCACTGACAGGGGGCGGCTACACCTTC; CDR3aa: CAWSPLTGGGYTF
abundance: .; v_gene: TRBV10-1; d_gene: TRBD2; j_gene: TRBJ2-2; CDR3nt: TGCGCCAGCAGTGAACTAGCGGGTACCGGGGAGCTGTTTTTT; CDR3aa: CASSELAGTGELFF
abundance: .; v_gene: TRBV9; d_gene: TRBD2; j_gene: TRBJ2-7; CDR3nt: TGTGCCAGCAGCACGTCGGGACTAGCGGATCGCTACGAGCAGTACTTC; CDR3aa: CASSTSGLADRYEQYF
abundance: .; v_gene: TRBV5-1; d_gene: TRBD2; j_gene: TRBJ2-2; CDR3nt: TGCGCCAGCAGCTTAGGGTTCGCGGGAGGAGGAACCGGGGAGCTGTTTTTT; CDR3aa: CASSLGFAGGGTGELFF
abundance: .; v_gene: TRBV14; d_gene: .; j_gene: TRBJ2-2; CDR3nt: TGTGCCAGCAGCCTCTTCGGACTGGCTAACACCGGGGAGCTGTTTTTT; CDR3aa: CASSLFGLANTGELFF
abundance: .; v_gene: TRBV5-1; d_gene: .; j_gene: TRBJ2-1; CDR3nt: TGCGCCAGCAGCTTGGATCGCGGGGCTTTCCACAATGAGCAGTTCTTC; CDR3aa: CASSLDRGAFHNEQFF
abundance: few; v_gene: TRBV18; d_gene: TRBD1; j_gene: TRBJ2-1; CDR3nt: TGTGCCAGCTCACCTCGACAGGGGTCCTACAATGAGCAGTTCTTC; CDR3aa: CASSPRQGSYNEQFF
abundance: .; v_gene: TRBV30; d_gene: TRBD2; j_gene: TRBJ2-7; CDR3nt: TGTGCCTGGACCTCACTAGCGGGCTCCTACGAGCAGTACTTC; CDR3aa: CAWTSLAGSYEQYF
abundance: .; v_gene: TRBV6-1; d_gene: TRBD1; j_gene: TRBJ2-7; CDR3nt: TGTGCCAGCAGCAGGGGGCGAGGGGCCTACGAGCAGTACTTC; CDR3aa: CASSRGRGAYEQYF
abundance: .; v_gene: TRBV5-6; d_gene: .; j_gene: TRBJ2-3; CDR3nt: TGTGCCAGCAGCCACGGGGCGACTAGGAACACAGATACGCAGTATTTT; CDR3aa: CASSHGATRNTDTQYF
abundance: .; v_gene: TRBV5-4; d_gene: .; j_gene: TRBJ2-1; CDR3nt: TGTGCCAGCAGCTTGGGGGTCTCTAGCGCTTACTACAATGAGCAGTTCTTC; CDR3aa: CASSLGVSSAYYNEQFF
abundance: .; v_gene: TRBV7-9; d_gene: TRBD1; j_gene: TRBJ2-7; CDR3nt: TGTGCCAGCAGCTTAGGTCGGGACAGACCCTACGAGCAGTACTTC; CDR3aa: CASSLGRDRPYEQYF
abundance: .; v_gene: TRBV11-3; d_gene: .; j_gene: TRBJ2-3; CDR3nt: TGTGCCAGCAGCTTCCAGGGTACAGATACGCAGTATTTT; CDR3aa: CASSFQGTDTQYF
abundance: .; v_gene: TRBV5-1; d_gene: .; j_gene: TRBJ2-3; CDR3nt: TGCGCCAGCAGCTTGCCTTGGCTAGGGGCCCTGGTAGATACGCAGTATTTT; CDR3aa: CASSLPWLGALVDTQYF
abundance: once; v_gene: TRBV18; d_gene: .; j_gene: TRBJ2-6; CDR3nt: TGTGCCAGCTCACCCTCTGGACGGGAATCTTCTGGGGCCAACGTCCTGACTTTC; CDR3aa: CASSPSGRESSGANVLTF
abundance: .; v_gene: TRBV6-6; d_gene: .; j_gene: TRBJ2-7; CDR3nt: TGTGCCAGCACCCAGACACTGATTTCCTACGAGCAGTACTTC; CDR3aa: CASTQTLISYEQYF
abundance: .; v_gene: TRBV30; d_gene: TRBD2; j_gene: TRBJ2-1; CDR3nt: TGTGCCTGGAGGGGCGGGAGGAATTACAATGAGCAGTTCTTC; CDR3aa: CAWRGGRNYNEQFF
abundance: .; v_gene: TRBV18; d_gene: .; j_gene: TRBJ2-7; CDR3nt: TGTGCCAGCTCGGCGAACGACGCGCGGGAGCAGTACTTC; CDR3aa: CASSANDAREQYF
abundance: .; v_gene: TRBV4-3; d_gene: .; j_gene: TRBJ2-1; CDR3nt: TGCGCCAGCAGCCAAGATATGCGCGACAGCAACAATGAGCAGTTCTTC; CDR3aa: CASSQDMRDSNNEQFF
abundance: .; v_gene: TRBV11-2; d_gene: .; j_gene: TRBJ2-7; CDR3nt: TGTGCCAGCAGCTTAGACAGAGGTGAAACCTACGAGCAGTACTTC; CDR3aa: CASSLDRGETYEQYF
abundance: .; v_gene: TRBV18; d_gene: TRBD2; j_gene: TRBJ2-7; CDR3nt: TGTGCCAGCTCACCCGGGGGGACGGACGAGCAGTACTTC; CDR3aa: CASSPGGTDEQYF
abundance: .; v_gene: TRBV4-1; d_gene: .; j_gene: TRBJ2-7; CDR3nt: TGCGCCAGCAGCCTGGGCAGGGGCCTCTACGAGCAGTACTTC; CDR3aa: CASSLGRGLYEQYF
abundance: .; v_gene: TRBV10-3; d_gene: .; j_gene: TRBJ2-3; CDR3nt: TGTGCCATCTCCCTCCCCGGTACAGATACGCAGTATTTT; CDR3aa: CAISLPGTDTQYF
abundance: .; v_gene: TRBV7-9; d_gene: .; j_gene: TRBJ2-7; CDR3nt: TGTGCCAGCAGCTTGGGACAATGGGAGCAGTACTTC; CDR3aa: CASSLGQWEQYF
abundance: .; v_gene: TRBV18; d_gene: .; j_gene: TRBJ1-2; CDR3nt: TGTGCCAGCGCCCCACAGATCCTCGAGGGCTACACCTTC; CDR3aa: CASAPQILEGYTF
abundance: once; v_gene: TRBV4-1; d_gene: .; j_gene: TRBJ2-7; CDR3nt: TGCGCCAGCAGCCAACCCCGGGATGAGCAGTACTTC; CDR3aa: CASSQPRDEQYF
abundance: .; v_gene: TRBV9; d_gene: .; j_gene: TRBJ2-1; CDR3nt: TGTGCCAGCAGCTCTCGACTGAGCTCCTACAATGAGCAGTTCTTC; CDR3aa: CASSSRLSSYNEQFF
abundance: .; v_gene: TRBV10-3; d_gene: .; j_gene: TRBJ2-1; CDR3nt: TGTGCCATCAGGGAGGCAGGCGAACGGTCCTACAATGAGCAGTTCTTC; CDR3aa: CAIREAGERSYNEQFF
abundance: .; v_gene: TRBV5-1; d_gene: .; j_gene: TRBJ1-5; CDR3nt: TGCGCCAGCAGCTTGGGGGGGGTAGCCAATCAGCCCCAGCATTTT; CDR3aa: CASSLGGVANQPQHF
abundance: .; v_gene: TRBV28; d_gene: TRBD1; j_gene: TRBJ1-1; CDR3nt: TGTGCCAGCAGTTTCCGGGGACAGCTTATGAACACTGAAGCTTTCTTT; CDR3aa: CASSFRGQLMNTEAFF
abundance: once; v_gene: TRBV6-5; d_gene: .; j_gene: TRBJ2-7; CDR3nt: TGTGCCAGCAGTTACGGAGCCGCCGGGGAGAACTACGAGCAGTACTTC; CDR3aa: CASSYGAAGENYEQYF
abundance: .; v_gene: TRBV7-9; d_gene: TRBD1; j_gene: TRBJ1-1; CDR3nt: TGTGCCAGCAGCTTACCCATTGACAGGGAGAACACTGAAGCTTTCTTT; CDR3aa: CASSLPIDRENTEAFF